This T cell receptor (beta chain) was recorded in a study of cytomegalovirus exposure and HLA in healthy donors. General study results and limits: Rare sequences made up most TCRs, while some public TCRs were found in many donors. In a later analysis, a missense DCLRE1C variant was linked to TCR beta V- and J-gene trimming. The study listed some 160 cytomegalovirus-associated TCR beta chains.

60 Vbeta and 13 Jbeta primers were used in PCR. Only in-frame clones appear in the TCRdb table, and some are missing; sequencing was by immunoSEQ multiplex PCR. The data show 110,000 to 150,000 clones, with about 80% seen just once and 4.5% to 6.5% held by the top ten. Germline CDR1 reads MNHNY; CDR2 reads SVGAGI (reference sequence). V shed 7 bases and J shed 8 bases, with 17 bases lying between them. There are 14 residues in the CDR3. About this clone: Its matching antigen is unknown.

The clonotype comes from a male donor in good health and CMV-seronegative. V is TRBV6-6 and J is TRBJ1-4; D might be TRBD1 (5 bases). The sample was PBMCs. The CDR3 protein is CASNDRGRGEKLFF. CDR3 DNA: TGTGCCAGCAATGATCGAGGGAGGGGAGAAAAACTGTTTTTT.